These 9 T cell receptor beta chains were all obtained from the same sample, sequenced in a study of blood T cell repertoires in COVID-19. The protocol was immunoSEQ multiplex PCR, while the TCRdb copy is restricted to in-frame clones and leaves out a portion. The sample includes some 50,000 clones, roughly 86% of them seen just once. Source material: peripheral blood. Receptors were obtained from a woman aged 60-75 years with acute or convalescent COVID-19.

This sequence joins TRBV14 and TRBJ2-2, with TRBD2 identical over 8 bases. Trimming took 6 bases from V and 0 from J; bases not matched to a gene: 9. Germline values: CDR1 SGHDN, CDR2 FVKESK. The CDR3 covers 17 residues. This CDR3 is CASSRGGRPANTGELFF. The CDR3 DNA reads TGTGCCAGCAGTCGCGGGGGGAGGCCCGCGAACACCGGGGAGCTGTTTTTT.

V and J are TRBV9 and TRBJ2-1; 7 nucleotides match TRBD2. Germline CDR1 and CDR2: SGDLS and YYNGEE. CDR3 length: 16 amino acids. V lost 0 bases to trimming and J lost 5 bases; unmatched junction nucleotides: 8. CDR3 region: CASSVVVGGSHNEQFF. CDR3 coding DNA: TGTGCCAGCAGCGTAGTCGTTGGCGGGAGTCACAATGAGCAGTTCTTC.

The chain recombines TRBV5-1 with TRBJ2-5; 7 nucleotides agree with TRBD2. Per the germline V gene, CDR1 is SGHRS and CDR2 is YFSETQ. V lost 0 bases to trimming and J lost 5 bases; unmatched junction nucleotides: 7. CDR3 length: 15 residues. The CDR3 protein is CASSLGAGTGETQYF. In nucleotides, the CDR3 is TGCGCCAGCAGCTTGGGAGCGGGGACGGGGGAGACCCAGTACTTC.

The chain recombines TRBV16 with TRBJ1-3; D perhaps matches TRBD1 (5 bases). CDR3 length: 17 residues. V was pared by 1 base and J by 0 bases, with 13 bases between. CDR1 is KGHSY, CDR2 FQNENV, per germline. The CDR3 region has the DNA TGTGCCAGCAGCCAATTCAGAGGGACTACCTCTGGAAACACCATATATTTT. This encodes CASSQFRGTTSGNTIYF.

The chain joins TRBV28 to TRBJ1-1, with 8 bases aligning to TRBD1. With V trimmed by 8 bases and J by 0 bases, 8 bases remained unmatched. CDR1 is MDHEN and CDR2 is SYDVKM in the germline V gene. The CDR3 length is 15 residues. The CDR3 region has the DNA TGTGCCAGCGGGGGCAGGGGGCTTATGAACACTGAAGCTTTCTTT. It specifies CASGGRGLMNTEAFF.

This rearrangement joins TRBV29-1 to TRBJ1-2; maybe TRBD1 (6 bases). CDR3 length: 14 amino acids. Looked up from germline, CDR1 is SQVTM and CDR2 is ANQGSEA. The V gene lost 3 bases and the J gene lost 0 bases, with 11 bases spanning the gap. The CDR3 nucleotides read TGCAGCGTTGATAGCCAGGGGACTAACTATGGCTACACCTTC. Translated, it gives CSVDSQGTNYGYTF.

The chain combines TRBV14 with TRBJ2-7, with D uncertain. V gave up 3 bases and J gave up 0 bases, with 6 bases separating them. Germline V CDR1 and CDR2: SGHDN, FVKESK. There are 13 residues in the CDR3. CDR3 sequence: CASSQISSYEQYF. The CDR3, as DNA: TGTGCCAGCAGCCAGATTAGCTCCTACGAGCAGTACTTC.

V is TRBV29-1 and J is TRBJ1-3; unclear D gene. CDR3 size: 12 residues. CDR1 and CDR2 from the germline V gene are SQVTM and ANQGSEA. V was pared by 4 bases and J by 2 bases, with 6 bases between. The CDR3: CSVVGAGNTIYF. Here the CDR3 DNA reads TGCAGCGTTGTGGGAGCTGGAAACACCATATATTTT.

The V call is TRBV7-2, the J call TRBJ2-1; 7 positions match TRBD1. J lost 13 bases, V lost 2 bases, and 8 bases had no gene match. The CDR3 covers 13 residues. CDR1 is SGHTA and CDR2 is FQGNSA in the germline V gene. CDR3 sequence reads: CASSLQKTGRQFF. In nucleotides, the CDR3 is TGTGCCAGCAGCTTACAAAAGACAGGGCGACAGTTCTTC.